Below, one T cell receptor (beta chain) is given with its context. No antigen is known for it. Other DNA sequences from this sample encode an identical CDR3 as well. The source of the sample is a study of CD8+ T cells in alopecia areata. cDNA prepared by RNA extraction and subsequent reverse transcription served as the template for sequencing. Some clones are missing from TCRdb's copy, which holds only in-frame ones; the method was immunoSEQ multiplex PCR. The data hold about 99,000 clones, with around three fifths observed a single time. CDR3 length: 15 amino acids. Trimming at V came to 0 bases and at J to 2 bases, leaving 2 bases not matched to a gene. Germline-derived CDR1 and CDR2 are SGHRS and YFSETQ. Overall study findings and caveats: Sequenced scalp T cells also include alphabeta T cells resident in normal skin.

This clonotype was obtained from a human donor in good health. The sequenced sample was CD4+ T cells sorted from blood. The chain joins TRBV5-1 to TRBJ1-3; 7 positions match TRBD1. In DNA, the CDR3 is TGCGCCAGCAGCTTGGGACAGGGAGCTGGAAACACCATATATTTT. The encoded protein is CASSLGQGAGNTIYF.